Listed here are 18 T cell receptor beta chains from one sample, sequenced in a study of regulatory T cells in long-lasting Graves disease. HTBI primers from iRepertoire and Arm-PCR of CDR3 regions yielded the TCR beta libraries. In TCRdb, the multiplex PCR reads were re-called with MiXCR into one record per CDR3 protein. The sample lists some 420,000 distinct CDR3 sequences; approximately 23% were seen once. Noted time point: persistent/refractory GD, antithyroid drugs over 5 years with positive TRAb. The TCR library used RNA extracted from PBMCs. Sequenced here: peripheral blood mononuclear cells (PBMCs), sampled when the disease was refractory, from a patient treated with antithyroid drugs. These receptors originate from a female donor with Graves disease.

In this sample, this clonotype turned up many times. Written as DNA, the CDR3 is TGCAGCGTTGAAGATCTGTGGGGAGTGGCAGGGGGCAGCGCTGAAGCTTTCTTT. Encoded protein: CSVEDLWGVAGGSAEAFF. V gene TRBV29-1 combines with J gene TRBJ1-1; 8 bases line up with TRBD1. V lost 0 bases to trimming and J lost 6 bases; unmatched junction nucleotides: 18. Germline CDR1 reads SQVTM; CDR2 reads ANQGSEA. CDR3 length: 18 amino acids.

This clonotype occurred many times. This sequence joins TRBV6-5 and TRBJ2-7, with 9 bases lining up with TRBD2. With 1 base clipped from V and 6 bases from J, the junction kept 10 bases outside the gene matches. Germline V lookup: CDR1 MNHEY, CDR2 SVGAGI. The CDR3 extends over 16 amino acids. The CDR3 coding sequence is TGTGCCAGCAGTTACTGGCGGGAGGGGCTGTTGTTCGAGCAGTACTTC. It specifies CASSYWREGLLFEQYF.

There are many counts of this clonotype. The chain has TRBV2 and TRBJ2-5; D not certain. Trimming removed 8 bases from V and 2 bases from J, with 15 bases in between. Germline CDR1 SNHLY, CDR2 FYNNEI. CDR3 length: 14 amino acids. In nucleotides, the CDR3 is TGTGCCAGCGCCTTTTCTCCATATCAAGAGACCCAGTACTTC. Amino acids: CASAFSPYQETQYF.

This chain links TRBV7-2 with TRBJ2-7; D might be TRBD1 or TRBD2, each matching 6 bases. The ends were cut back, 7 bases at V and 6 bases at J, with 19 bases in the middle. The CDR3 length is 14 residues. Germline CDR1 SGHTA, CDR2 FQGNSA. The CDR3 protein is CASNPRPGEAEQYF. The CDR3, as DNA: TGTGCCAGCAACCCACGGCCAGGGGAGGCCGAGCAGTACTTC.

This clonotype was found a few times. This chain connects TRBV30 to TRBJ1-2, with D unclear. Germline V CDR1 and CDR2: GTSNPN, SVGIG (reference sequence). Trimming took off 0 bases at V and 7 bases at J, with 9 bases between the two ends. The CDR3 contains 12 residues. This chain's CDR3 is CAWSVGQLGYTF. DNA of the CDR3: TGTGCCTGGAGTGTAGGGCAGCTTGGCTACACCTTC.

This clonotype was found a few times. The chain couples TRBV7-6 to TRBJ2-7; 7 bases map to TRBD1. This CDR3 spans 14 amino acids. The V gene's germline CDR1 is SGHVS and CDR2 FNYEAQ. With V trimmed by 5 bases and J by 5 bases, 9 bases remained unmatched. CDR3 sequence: CASSQAGTADEQYF. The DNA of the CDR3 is TGTGCCAGCAGCCAAGCCGGGACAGCCGACGAGCAGTACTTC.

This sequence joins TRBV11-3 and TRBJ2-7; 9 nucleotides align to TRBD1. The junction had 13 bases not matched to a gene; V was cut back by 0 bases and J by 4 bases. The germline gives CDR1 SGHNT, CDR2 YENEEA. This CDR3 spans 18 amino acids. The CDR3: CASSLEITQGTGSYEQYF. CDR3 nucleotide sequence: TGTGCCAGCAGCTTAGAAATAACCCAGGGGACAGGGTCTTACGAGCAGTACTTC.

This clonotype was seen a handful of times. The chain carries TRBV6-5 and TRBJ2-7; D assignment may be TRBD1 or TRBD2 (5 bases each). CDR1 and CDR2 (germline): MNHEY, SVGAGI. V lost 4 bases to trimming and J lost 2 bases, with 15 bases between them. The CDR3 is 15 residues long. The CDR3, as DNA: TGTGCCAGCAGTTCAACTAGACAGACCCCCTACGAGCAGTACTTC. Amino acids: CASSSTRQTPYEQYF.

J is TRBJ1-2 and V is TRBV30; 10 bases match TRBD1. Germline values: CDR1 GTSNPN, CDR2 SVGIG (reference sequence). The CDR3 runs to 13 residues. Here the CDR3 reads CARARDRGSGYTF. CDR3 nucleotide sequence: TGTGCGAGAGCCCGGGACAGGGGCTCTGGCTACACCTTC.

CDR3 amino acids: CASSPRLAGLNEQYF. In nucleotides, the CDR3 is TGTGCCAGCAGCCCCCGACTAGCGGGGCTCAACGAGCAGTACTTC. This rearrangement joins TRBV11-3 to TRBJ2-7; 11 bases are a match to TRBD2. The CDR3 covers 15 residues. J was trimmed by 5 bases and V by 5 bases; bases with no gene match: 8. Germline V gene lookup returns CDR1 SGHNT and CDR2 YENEEA.

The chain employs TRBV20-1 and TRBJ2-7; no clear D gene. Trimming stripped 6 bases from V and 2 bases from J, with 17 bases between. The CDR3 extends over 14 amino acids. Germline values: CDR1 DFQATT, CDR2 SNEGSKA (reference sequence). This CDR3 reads CSAKPRLLTYEQYF. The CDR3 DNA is TGCAGTGCGAAGCCGCGGCTACTCACCTACGAGCAGTACTTC.

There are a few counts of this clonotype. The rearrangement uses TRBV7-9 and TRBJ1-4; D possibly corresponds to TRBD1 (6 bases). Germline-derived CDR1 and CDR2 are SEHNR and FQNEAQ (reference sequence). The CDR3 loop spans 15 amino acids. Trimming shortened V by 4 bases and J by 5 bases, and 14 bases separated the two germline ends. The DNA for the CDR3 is TGTGCCAGCAGCTACCTGACAGGCGGGAATGAAAAACTGTTTTTT. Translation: CASSYLTGGNEKLFF.

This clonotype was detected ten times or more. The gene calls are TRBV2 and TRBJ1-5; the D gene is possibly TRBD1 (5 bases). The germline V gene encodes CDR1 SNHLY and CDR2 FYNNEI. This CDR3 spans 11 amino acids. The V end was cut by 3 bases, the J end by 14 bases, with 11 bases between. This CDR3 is CASSEMSGKHF. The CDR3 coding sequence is TGTGCCAGCAGTGAGATGTCAGGGAAGCATTTT.

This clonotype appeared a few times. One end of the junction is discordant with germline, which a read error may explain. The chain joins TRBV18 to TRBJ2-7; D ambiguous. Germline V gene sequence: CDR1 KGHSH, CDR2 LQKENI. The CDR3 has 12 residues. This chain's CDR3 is CASSPVSSEQYF. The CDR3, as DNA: TGTGCCAGCTCACCCGTTTCCTCCGAGCAGTACTTC.

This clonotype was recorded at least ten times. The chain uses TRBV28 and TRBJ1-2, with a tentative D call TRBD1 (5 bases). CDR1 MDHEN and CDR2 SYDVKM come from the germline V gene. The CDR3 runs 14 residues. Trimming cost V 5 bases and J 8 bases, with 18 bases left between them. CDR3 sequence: CASSPRQITQGYTF. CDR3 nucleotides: TGTGCCAGCAGTCCAAGACAGATTACTCAAGGCTACACCTTC.

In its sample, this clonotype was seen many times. CDR3: CASSLSRWGEQYF. CDR3 DNA: TGTGCCAGCAGCTTATCCCGTTGGGGCGAGCAGTACTTC. V and J are TRBV11-2 and TRBJ2-7, with D uncertain. From germline, CDR1 is SGHAT and CDR2 FQNNGV. The V and J ends lost 2 bases and 6 bases respectively, with 11 bases between them. The CDR3 sequence is 13 residues long.

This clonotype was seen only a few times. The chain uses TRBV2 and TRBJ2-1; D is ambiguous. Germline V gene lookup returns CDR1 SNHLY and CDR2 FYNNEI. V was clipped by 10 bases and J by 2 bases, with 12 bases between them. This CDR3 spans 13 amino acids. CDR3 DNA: TGTGCCATTGGCTTCGAGGCCTACAATGAGCAGTTCTTC. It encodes CAIGFEAYNEQFF.

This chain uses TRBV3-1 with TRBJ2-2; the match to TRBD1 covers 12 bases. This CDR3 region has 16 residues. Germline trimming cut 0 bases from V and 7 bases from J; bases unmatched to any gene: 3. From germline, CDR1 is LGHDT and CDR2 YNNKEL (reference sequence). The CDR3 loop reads CASSQEGTGGFGELFF. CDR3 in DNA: TGTGCCAGCAGCCAAGAGGGGACAGGGGGCTTCGGGGAGCTGTTTTTT.